This T cell receptor (beta chain) was identified in a study of spatial heterogeneity in lung cancer. Looking at the study overall: Raw reads showed each unique TCR and UMI combination turning up more than ten times on average.

Time point specified: sample taken at primary tumor resection. Comment on this clonotype: A read error may account for a junction end that differs from germline.

Each molecule of TCR cDNA was tagged with one unique molecular identifier. MiXCR, applied by TCRdb to the 5' RACE reads, yields one record per CDR3 protein. The repertoire includes 30,000 to 45,000 distinct CDR3 sequences, under 8% of them detected once, and over 25% sits in the top ten. The CDR3 sequence is 15 residues long. Germline loops: CDR1 SNHLY, CDR2 FYNNEI. Material: PBMCs, obtained at surgery. This TCR was recovered from a female donor with early-stage non-small cell lung cancer. The rearrangement joins TRBV2 to TRBJ2-1; D may be TRBD2 (6 bases). The CDR3 sequence is CASSNGGSSYNEQLF. The CDR3 nucleotides read TGTGCCAGCAGTAATGGAGGGAGCTCCTACAATGAGCAGCTCTTC.